The 27 T cell receptor beta chains listed next were all sequenced from one sample in a study of blood T cells in healthy people across ages. Together with a sample-barcoded 5' primer, a J-beta primer mix was included in a second PCR lasting roughly 7 to 11 cycles. TCRdb recomputed calls from the 5' RACE reads with MiXCR, one row per CDR3 protein. The sample comprises about 670,000 distinct CDR3 sequences, approximately 52% of which are singletons, and about 13% rests with the top ten. Sequencing was carried out using blood. These receptors all stem from a woman of 80 years or more in good health.

The chain recombines TRBV7-2 with TRBJ2-3, with TRBD2 identical over 7 bases. CDR3 size: 15 residues. The germline CDR1 and CDR2 sequences are SGHTA and FQGNSA. J lost 4 bases, V lost 1 base, and 5 bases had no gene match. The DNA for the CDR3 is TGTGCCAGCAGCTTAGATTGGGGGAGGGCAGATACGCAGTATTTT. It encodes CASSLDWGRADTQYF.

This clonotype was counted a single time. This sequence may be a read error, since a much larger clone differs from it by one base. V gene TRBV29-1 combines with J gene TRBJ2-1; D may be TRBD2 (5 bases). Between the trimmed V and J ends, which lost 3 bases and 4 bases, there was a span of 13 bases. The CDR3 has 14 residues. The germline V gene encodes CDR1 SQVTM and CDR2 ANQGSEA. CDR3 loop: CSVDLVGRYNEQFF. DNA for the CDR3: TGCAGCGTTGACCTAGTGGGGAGATACAATGAGCAGTTCTTC.

This clonotype has at least ten counts. The CDR3 bases are TGTGCCAGCAGCTTAGCCTTCCGGACTAGCGGGACAGAGACCCAGTACTTC. Encoded protein: CASSLAFRTSGTETQYF. The gene calls are TRBV7-2 and TRBJ2-5; 12 positions match TRBD2. CDR3 length equals 17 residues. The V gene's germline CDR1 is SGHTA and CDR2 FQGNSA. J gave up 4 bases and V 0 bases, and 6 bases lay outside the gene matches.

This clonotype was recorded at least ten times. The CDR3 coding sequence is TGTGCCAGCAGCATTGACAGCCATATACCTAATACGCAGTATTTT. The encoded protein is CASSIDSHIPNTQYF. The chain joins TRBV7-2 to TRBJ2-3, with D maybe TRBD1 (5 bases). The CDR3 has 15 residues. Germline V CDR1 and CDR2: SGHTA, FQGNSA. V lost 5 bases, J lost 7 bases, and 19 bases lay in between.

This clonotype appeared many times. The chain joins TRBV7-2 to TRBJ2-7; TRBD2 aligns across 7 bases. Germline V gene lookup returns CDR1 SGHTA and CDR2 FQGNSA. The V segment lost 3 bases and the J segment 2 bases; nucleotides outside the gene matches: 7. This CDR3 has 15 residues. The CDR3 protein is CASSFQSGTPYEQYF. The CDR3 DNA reads as TGTGCCAGCAGCTTCCAAAGCGGGACCCCCTACGAGCAGTACTTC.

The chain has TRBV4-1 and TRBJ2-5, with D perhaps TRBD2 (6 bases). Germline CDR1 MGHRA, CDR2 YSYEKL. V was pared by 4 bases and J by 3 bases, with 15 bases between. This CDR3 comprises 15 residues. The CDR3 nucleotides are TGCGCCAGCAGCCCGCAACTAGCTCCCGAAGAGACCCAGTACTTC. Encoded protein: CASSPQLAPEETQYF.

This clonotype was counted only a few times. With a much larger clone just one base away, this may be a read error. In nucleotides, the CDR3 is TGTGCCAGCAGCGTAGATACGCGCACTAGCACAGATACGCAGTATTTT. Its protein is CASSVDTRTSTDTQYF. V usage is TRBV9 and J usage is TRBJ2-3; D uncertain. CDR1 and CDR2 from the germline V gene are SGDLS and YYNGEE. The germline V and J ends were trimmed by 0 bases and 0 bases, with 11 bases remaining between them. The CDR3 loop spans 16 amino acids. The complete variable domain, with remaining parts taken from reference TRBV9 and TRBJ2-3, reads DSGVTQTPKHLITATGQRVTLRCSPRSGDLSVYWYQQSLDQGLQFLIQYYNGEERAKGNILERFSAQQFPDLHSELNLSSLELGDSALYFCASSVDTRTSTDTQYFGPGTRLTVL.

This clonotype was detected ten times or more. The V and J genes are TRBV5-4 and TRBJ1-2; 9 nucleotides match TRBD1. V was clipped by 4 bases and J by 1 base; unmatched bases: 2. Germline lookup yields CDR1 SGHNT and CDR2 YYREEE (reference sequence). There are 14 residues in the CDR3. This CDR3 reads CASSRDRDNYGYTF. CDR3 sequence (DNA): TGTGCCAGCAGCCGGGACAGGGATAACTATGGCTACACCTTC.

The chain combines TRBV20-1 with TRBJ2-7; 7 bases match TRBD2. Germline V gene lookup returns CDR1 DFQATT and CDR2 SNEGSKA (reference sequence). The CDR3 is 15 residues long. Germline trimming cut 3 bases from V and 0 bases from J; bases unmatched to any gene: 8. The CDR3 sequence: CSASWGGSPSYEQYF. DNA of the CDR3: TGCAGTGCTAGCTGGGGCGGGAGTCCCTCCTACGAGCAGTACTTC.

This clonotype was recorded at least ten times. The V gene is TRBV5-1, the J gene TRBJ2-1; tentative D call: TRBD1 (6 bases). With 4 bases removed from V and 4 bases from J, the gap between germline ends came to 12 bases. The CDR3 runs 14 residues. Germline CDR1 SGHRS, CDR2 YFSETQ. Here the CDR3 reads CASSRTEVYNEQFF. Written as DNA, the CDR3 is TGCGCCAGCAGCCGGACAGAGGTTTACAATGAGCAGTTCTTC.

V and J are TRBV6-2 or TRBV6-3 and TRBJ2-7; D not certain. The V gene lost 6 bases and the J gene lost 7 bases, with 16 bases spanning the gap. CDR1 and CDR2 from the germline V gene are MNHEY and SVGEGT. The CDR3 loop spans 13 amino acids. CDR3 in DNA: TGTGCCAGCAGCAACCCTTTACGGAGTGAGCAGTACTTC. This gives the protein CASSNPLRSEQYF.

Comments on this clonotype: Possible read error: a much larger clone is one base away. The chain is built from TRBV10-2 and TRBJ2-1, with 7 bases matching TRBD2. Looked up from germline, CDR1 is WSHSY and CDR2 is SAAADI. The CDR3 is 15 amino acids. CDR3: CASRVSGVVYDEQFF. CDR3 sequence (DNA): TGCGCCAGCAGGGTAAGCGGGGTTGTCTACGATGAGCAGTTCTTC.

The J gene is TRBJ2-2, the V gene TRBV10-3, with D unclear. Per the germline V gene, CDR1 is ENHRY and CDR2 is SYGVKD. With 6 bases removed from V and 0 bases from J, the gap between germline ends came to 8 bases. The CDR3 spans 14 residues. In DNA, the CDR3 is TGTGCCATCAGGCTTGGGCCGAACACCGGGGAGCTGTTTTTT. Its translation: CAIRLGPNTGELFF.

This clonotype was recorded at least ten times. J is TRBJ2-3 and V is TRBV20-1, with D maybe TRBD1 (5 bases). V was cut by 6 bases and J by 5 bases, with 9 bases left in between. The CDR3 is 11 residues long. CDR1 is DFQATT, CDR2 SNEGSKA, per germline (reference sequence). CDR3 nucleotides: TGCAGTGCCCTAAGGGGAGATACGCAGTATTTT. Amino acid sequence: CSALRGDTQYF.

This clonotype showed up just a few times. V is TRBV16 and J is TRBJ1-2; D unclear. The V and J ends lost 0 bases and 2 bases respectively, with 13 bases between them. Germline V gives CDR1 KGHSY, CDR2 FQNENV. This CDR3 has 16 amino acids. CDR3 sequence: CASSQSKAAGNYGYTF. The CDR3 DNA reads as TGTGCCAGCAGCCAATCTAAGGCCGCCGGAAACTATGGCTACACCTTC.

This clonotype was counted ten times or more. The chain joins TRBV11-2 to TRBJ1-4, with TRBD1 as a possible D gene (6 bases). The CDR3 sequence is 15 residues long. V was trimmed by 0 bases and J by 8 bases, leaving 13 bases between them. Germline values: CDR1 SGHAT, CDR2 FQNNGV. CDR3: CASSLDGQGPEKLFF. The CDR3 coding sequence is TGTGCCAGCAGCTTAGATGGGCAGGGGCCGGAAAAACTGTTTTTT.

This clonotype has at least ten counts. V gene TRBV11-2 combines with J gene TRBJ2-1; 9 nucleotides line up with TRBD2. In germline, CDR1 is SGHAT, CDR2 FQNNGV. This CDR3 region has 17 residues. V trimming: 5 bases; J trimming: 8 bases; junction bases outside the gene matches: 16. The CDR3 DNA reads TGTGCCAGCAGCCCTCTGAGCGGGAGGAGTTTTAGGTATGAGCAGTTCTTC. Translated, it gives CASSPLSGRSFRYEQFF. Full variable domain (outside the CDR3, taken from reference TRBV11-2 and TRBJ2-1): EAGVAQSPRYKIIEKRQSVAFWCNPISGHATLYWYQQILGQGPKLLIQFQNNGVVDDSQLPKDRFSAERLKGVDSTLKIQPAKLEDSAVYLCASSPLSGRSFRYEQFFGPGTRLTVL.

The rearrangement uses TRBV4-2 and TRBJ2-5; D remains ambiguous. The DNA matches TRBJ2-7 better at its end, which makes the J call doubtful. From germline, CDR1 is LGHNA and CDR2 YNFKEQ. The CDR3 totals 14 residues. The CDR3 spells CASSQGLDKNEQYF. DNA of the CDR3: TGTGCCAGCAGCCAAGGCCTAGACAAGAACGAGCAGTACTTC.

On this clonotype itself: A much larger clone lies a single base off, so this may be a read error. The chain joins TRBV2 to TRBJ2-1; D is undetermined. The J call may be incorrect, as the DNA end agrees better with TRBJ2-7. The CDR3 length is 15 residues. CDR1 is SNHLY and CDR2 is FYNNEI in the germline V gene. DNA of the CDR3: TGTGCCAGCACCGACCCCCATGCCTCCTACAATGAGCAGTACTTC. This encodes CASTDPHASYNEQYF.

V is TRBV4-2 and J is TRBJ2-1, with TRBD2 identical over 15 bases. V gave up 4 bases and J gave up 2 bases; unmatched junction bases: 9. CDR3 length equals 19 residues. The germline V gene encodes CDR1 LGHNA and CDR2 YNFKEQ. CDR3 in DNA: TGTGCCAGCAGCCCCCGCGGGACTAGCGGGGGGCTGACCTACAATGAGCAGTTCTTC. This codes for CASSPRGTSGGLTYNEQFF.

Concerning this clonotype itself: A clone one base away is much larger, so this may be a read error. The rearrangement uses TRBV29-1 and TRBJ2-1; the D is unclear. The germline V gene encodes CDR1 SQVTM and CDR2 ANQGSEA. This CDR3 region has 11 residues. The V and J ends lost 7 bases and 9 bases respectively, with 13 bases between them. CDR3 loop: CSGVASGEQFF. CDR3 DNA: TGCAGCGGTGTGGCATCGGGTGAGCAGTTCTTC.

This clonotype occurred once. This chain joins TRBV20-1 and TRBJ2-3; D unclear. This CDR3 is 12 amino acids long. Germline CDR1 reads DFQATT; CDR2 reads SNEGSKA (reference sequence). Between the trimmed V and J ends, which lost 6 bases and 2 bases, there was a span of 9 bases. CDR3 in DNA: TGCAGTGCCCAAAGTCCCACAGATACGCAGTATTTT. Its protein product is CSAQSPTDTQYF.

This clonotype appeared many times. The chain is built from TRBV4-1 and TRBJ2-7; D remains unclear. V shed 4 bases and J shed 5 bases, with 18 bases lying between them. CDR3 length: 15 amino acids. Germline loops: CDR1 MGHRA, CDR2 YSYEKL. The CDR3 coding sequence is TGCGCCAGCAGCCCCCAAACGTGGTCGGTCCACGAGCAGTACTTC. This translates into CASSPQTWSVHEQYF.

The genes are TRBV5-1 and TRBJ1-1; D call uncertain. Trimming took 5 bases from V and 1 from J, leaving 15 bases between them. This CDR3 spans 15 amino acids. Germline assignment: CDR1 SGHRS and CDR2 YFSETQ. Here the CDR3 DNA reads TGCGCCAGCAGACCCTTACCCGGGCAGAACACTGAAGCTTTCTTT. Translation gives CASRPLPGQNTEAFF.

The V and J genes are TRBV3-1 and TRBJ1-2, with D perhaps matching TRBD1 (5 bases). The V gene's germline CDR1 is LGHDT and CDR2 YNNKEL (reference sequence). CDR3 length: 14 amino acids. Trimming stripped 3 bases from V and 6 bases from J, with 14 bases between. The CDR3 DNA follows: TGTGCCAGCAGCCAGCCGGGGCGGTGGCATGGCTACACCTTC. It specifies CASSQPGRWHGYTF.

This clonotype showed up just a few times. Germline and junction disagree at one end, which may indicate a read error. This rearrangement joins TRBV9 to TRBJ2-7, with 9 bases fitting TRBD1. The CDR3 covers 14 residues. Germline values: CDR1 SGDLS, CDR2 YYNGEE. This chain's CDR3 is CASSLSGQGYGQYF. CDR3 DNA: TGTGCCAGCAGCCTATCGGGACAGGGTTACGGGCAGTACTTC.

The genes are TRBV27 and TRBJ1-5; D gene uncertain. Germline CDR1 is MNHEY and CDR2 is SMNVEV (reference sequence). The CDR3 contains 12 residues. The V end lost 4 bases, the J end lost 6 bases, and 7 bases lay between the germline ends. CDR3 sequence reads: CASSWIGQPQHF. The CDR3, as DNA: TGTGCCAGCAGTTGGATCGGTCAGCCCCAGCATTTT.